These 29 T cell receptor beta chains share one sample of origin, sequenced in a study of blood T cell repertoires in COVID-19. This table comes from immunoSEQ multiplex PCR, and its TCRdb copy is limited to in-frame clones, with some not included. The table shows around 39,000 clones, with around 90% occurring only once. Sequencing was performed on peripheral blood. These receptors were taken from a human donor in a cohort sampled during active COVID-19.

The genes are TRBV28 and TRBJ2-1; D remains ambiguous. Germline V gene sequence: CDR1 MDHEN, CDR2 SYDVKM. The CDR3 totals 14 residues. The V end was cut by 6 bases, the J end by 10 bases, with 19 bases between. For the CDR3, the DNA is TGTGCCAGCAGCCCTCCTCAGGTTACCGTGGAGCAGTTCTTC. Protein product: CASSPPQVTVEQFF. Drawing the rest from reference TRBV28 and TRBJ2-1, the complete variable domain is DVKVTQSSRYLVKRTGEKVFLECVQDMDHENMFWYRQDPGLGLRLIYFSYDVKMKEKGDIPEGYSVSREKKERFSLILESASTNQTSMYLCASSPPQVTVEQFFGPGTRLTVL.

This sequence joins TRBV4-1 and TRBJ1-1; 7 bases map to TRBD1. This CDR3 is 16 amino acids long. V gave up 4 bases and J gave up 4 bases; unmatched junction bases: 12. Looked up from germline, CDR1 is MGHRA and CDR2 is YSYEKL. The DNA for the CDR3 is TGCGCCAGCAGCCGGACGACAGGGAGTGGGCGCACTGAAGCTTTCTTT. This codes for CASSRTTGSGRTEAFF.

V usage is TRBV11-3 and J usage is TRBJ2-3; 10 nucleotides line up with TRBD2. Germline values: CDR1 SGHNT, CDR2 YENEEA. The CDR3 is made up of 15 amino acids. V was pared by 5 bases and J by 1 base, with 3 bases of the junction left unmatched. The CDR3 loop reads CASSPSGGGTDTQYF. The CDR3 nucleotides read TGTGCCAGCAGCCCTAGCGGGGGTGGCACAGATACGCAGTATTTT.

The chain combines TRBV5-4 with TRBJ2-1; 8 nucleotides agree with TRBD2. The V and J ends lost 4 bases and 6 bases, in that order; junction bases with no gene match: 9. This CDR3 is 15 amino acids long. Germline lookup yields CDR1 SGHNT and CDR2 YYREEE (reference sequence). CDR3 amino acids: CASSPGGERTNEQFF. The CDR3 DNA reads as TGTGCCAGCAGCCCGGGGGGGGAGCGAACCAATGAGCAGTTCTTC.

The chain has TRBV2 and TRBJ2-2, with 7 bases matching TRBD2. V was pared by 0 bases and J by 6 bases, with 4 bases of the junction left unmatched. In germline, CDR1 is SNHLY, CDR2 FYNNEI. The CDR3 sequence is 15 residues long. The CDR3 DNA reads as TGTGCCAGCAGTGAAGCGCTTCGGGGGGCCGGGGAGCTGTTTTTT. Protein: CASSEALRGAGELFF.

The chain has TRBV6-5 and TRBJ1-2, with 7 bases lining up with TRBD1. With 10 bases clipped from V and 4 bases from J, the junction kept 9 bases outside the gene matches. The germline CDR1 and CDR2 sequences are MNHEY and SVGAGI. The CDR3 totals 13 residues. The CDR3 reads CAIQDRVSYGYTF. CDR3 DNA: TGTGCCATTCAAGACAGGGTTAGCTATGGCTACACCTTC.

The chain couples TRBV11-3 to TRBJ2-2; D remains unclear. CDR3 size: 13 residues. V was trimmed by 6 bases and J by 6 bases, leaving 11 bases between them. Per the germline V gene, CDR1 is SGHNT and CDR2 is YENEEA. CDR3 DNA sequence: TGTGCCAGCAGTTACACCCAGTCCGGGGAGCTGTTTTTT. Translation gives CASSYTQSGELFF.

J is TRBJ2-3 and V is TRBV28; D may be TRBD1 (6 bases). The CDR3 has 13 amino acids. The germline V gene encodes CDR1 MDHEN and CDR2 SYDVKM. The V and J ends lost 3 bases and 6 bases respectively, with 10 bases between them. DNA of the CDR3: TGTGCCAGCAGTTTGGGCAGGGGTGATACGCAGTATTTT. This translates into CASSLGRGDTQYF.

The chain combines TRBV6-6 with TRBJ2-3, with D possibly being TRBD2 (6 bases). The CDR3 spans 12 residues. V lost 6 bases and J 7 bases, leaving 11 bases between the germline ends. The germline V gene has CDR1 MNHNY and CDR2 SVGAGI (reference sequence). CDR3 protein: CASSPGVNTQYF. CDR3 in DNA: TGTGCCAGCAGCCCGGGGGTAAATACGCAGTATTTT.

This rearrangement joins TRBV13 to TRBJ2-2; no definite D call. CDR1 is PRHDT and CDR2 is FYEKMQ in the germline V gene (reference sequence). With 4 bases removed from V and 4 bases from J, the gap between germline ends came to 7 bases. This CDR3 has 13 amino acids. CDR3 amino acids: CASSSGFTGELFF. The CDR3 nucleotides are TGTGCCAGCAGCTCCGGGTTCACCGGGGAGCTGTTTTTT.

In DNA form, the CDR3 reads TGTGCCAGCAGCCATCCCGGACAGGTGGGAAATACGCAGTATTTT. This codes for CASSHPGQVGNTQYF. V usage is TRBV14 and J usage is TRBJ2-3; 7 bases are shared with TRBD1. The germline V gene has CDR1 SGHDN and CDR2 FVKESK. V shed 3 bases and J 7 bases; nucleotides not matched to a gene: 10. CDR3 length: 15 amino acids.

This chain joins TRBV30 and TRBJ1-4, with TRBD1 identical over 10 bases. This CDR3 contains 15 residues. CDR1 GTSNPN and CDR2 SVGIG come from the germline V gene (reference sequence). The J segment lost 5 bases and the V segment lost 5 bases, leaving 8 bases of the junction unmatched. CDR3 nucleotide sequence: TGTGCCTGGGACGACAGGGGGCGAGGGAATGAAAAACTGTTTTTT. Encoded protein: CAWDDRGRGNEKLFF.

This clone appeared a single time. This rearrangement joins TRBV28 to TRBJ2-5, with 14 bases matching TRBD2. The V gene end was trimmed by 1 base and the J gene end by 5 bases; junction bases not matched to a gene: 9. Germline V gene sequence: CDR1 MDHEN, CDR2 SYDVKM. The CDR3 consists of 18 residues. The CDR3 DNA reads TGTGCCAGCAGTTTATTTAAGGGACTAGCGGGAGATGGGGAGACCCAGTACTTC. This gives the protein CASSLFKGLAGDGETQYF.

The CDR3 spells CASSLTAGYNSPLHF. For the CDR3, the DNA is TGTGCCAGCAGTTTAACCGCGGGGTATAATTCACCCCTCCACTTT. V gene TRBV28 combines with J gene TRBJ1-6; D gene unclear. Trimming stripped 2 bases from V and 4 bases from J, with 9 bases between. Germline V gene sequence: CDR1 MDHEN, CDR2 SYDVKM. CDR3 length: 15 amino acids.

This chain connects TRBV4-1 to TRBJ2-3; 7 bases align to TRBD1. CDR1 MGHRA and CDR2 YSYEKL come from the germline V gene. Trimming cost V 3 bases and J 6 bases; bases outside gene matches: 3. There are 13 residues in the CDR3. CDR3 amino acids: CASSHPRGDTQYF. CDR3 nucleotide sequence: TGCGCCAGCAGCCATCCCAGGGGGGATACGCAGTATTTT.

The rearrangement uses TRBV5-4 and TRBJ1-5; D not certain. The CDR3 totals 14 residues. Germline V gene data show CDR1 as SGHNT and CDR2 as YYREEE (reference sequence). V gave up 4 bases and J gave up 3 bases, with 11 bases separating them. Here the CDR3 reads CASSRSGSNQPQHF. DNA for the CDR3: TGTGCCAGCAGCCGGTCGGGATCCAATCAGCCCCAGCATTTT.

The rearrangement uses TRBV2 and TRBJ2-4, with 9 bases identical to TRBD1. The CDR3 is made up of 13 amino acids. V was clipped by 6 bases and J by 8 bases; unmatched bases: 5. The germline CDR1 and CDR2 sequences are SNHLY and FYNNEI. CDR3 DNA: TGTGCCAGCAGAACAGGGGGCTTGGACATTCAGTACTTC. The encoded protein is CASRTGGLDIQYF.

The V gene is TRBV9, the J gene TRBJ2-5; TRBD2 aligns across 10 bases. Germline V gene lookup returns CDR1 SGDLS and CDR2 YYNGEE. CDR3 length: 15 residues. The V and J ends lost 0 bases and 2 bases, in that order; junction bases with no gene match: 1. The chain's CDR3 is CASSVALAGQETQYF. The CDR3 DNA sequence: TGTGCCAGCAGCGTAGCACTAGCGGGGCAAGAGACCCAGTACTTC.

This clone was counted between two and nine times. The genes are TRBV18 and TRBJ1-5; 7 bases are a match to TRBD1. V trimming: 5 bases; J trimming: 7 bases; junction bases outside the gene matches: 11. Germline lookup yields CDR1 KGHSH and CDR2 LQKENI. The CDR3 contains 15 residues. The CDR3 region has the DNA TGTGCCAGCTCATCCCGGGACAGTCTCCGGCAGCCCCAGCATTTT. Translation gives CASSSRDSLRQPQHF.

The CDR3 region is CASSLGQYNEQFF. The CDR3 bases are TGTGCCAGCAGCTTAGGACAGTACAATGAGCAGTTCTTC. The chain has TRBV7-9 and TRBJ2-1, with D possibly being TRBD1 (5 bases). The germline CDR1 and CDR2 sequences are SEHNR and FQNEAQ (reference sequence). CDR3 length equals 13 residues. Trimming cost V 1 base and J 4 bases, with 5 bases left between them.

The rearrangement joins TRBV2 to TRBJ1-2; TRBD1 aligns across 8 bases. The trim removed 6 bases at V and 4 bases at J, leaving 7 bases unmatched. The CDR3 contains 14 residues. CDR1 is SNHLY, CDR2 FYNNEI, per germline. CDR3 sequence reads: CASSGQGLGYGYTF. The CDR3 DNA is TGTGCCAGCAGCGGACAGGGTTTGGGCTATGGCTACACCTTC.

The chain is built from TRBV10-3 and TRBJ1-4; D is unclear. The CDR3 has 13 residues. Germline V gene lookup returns CDR1 ENHRY and CDR2 SYGVKD. V was trimmed by 6 bases and J by 3 bases, leaving 8 bases between them. The CDR3 nucleotides read TGTGCCATCAGATCCGGGGCTAATGAAAAACTGTTTTTT. This encodes CAIRSGANEKLFF.

The J gene is TRBJ1-4, the V gene TRBV28; tentative D call: TRBD1 (5 bases). The CDR3 loop spans 16 amino acids. Germline lookup yields CDR1 MDHEN and CDR2 SYDVKM. V shed 3 bases and J shed 4 bases, with 15 bases lying between them. The CDR3, as DNA: TGTGCCAGCAGTTTGGATACAGGCTCCCTTAATGAAAAACTGTTTTTT. It encodes CASSLDTGSLNEKLFF.

The chain couples TRBV6-2 or TRBV6-3 to TRBJ1-1; 7 nucleotides agree with TRBD1. This CDR3 is 13 amino acids long. The germline V gene encodes CDR1 MNHEY and CDR2 SVGEGT. The trim removed 6 bases at V and 4 bases at J, leaving 5 bases unmatched. The CDR3 loop reads CASSIQGPTEAFF. The CDR3 DNA sequence: TGTGCCAGCAGCATACAGGGGCCCACTGAAGCTTTCTTT.

The chain recombines TRBV4-2 with TRBJ1-2, with 8 bases that match TRBD1. V trimming: 3 bases; J trimming: 0 bases; junction bases outside the gene matches: 6. From germline, CDR1 is LGHNA and CDR2 YNFKEQ. The CDR3 spans 16 residues. The CDR3 here is CASSQGRGQANYGYTF. DNA of the CDR3: TGTGCCAGCAGCCAGGGAAGGGGACAGGCTAACTATGGCTACACCTTC.

This clone is a singleton in its sample. The gene calls are TRBV5-5 and TRBJ1-6, with TRBD1 matching over 10 bases. Per the germline V gene, CDR1 is SGHKS and CDR2 is YYEKEE (reference sequence). V lost 0 bases and J lost 9; bases outside the gene matches: 3. The CDR3 consists of 15 residues. The CDR3 DNA reads TGTGCCAGCAGCTTGGGCGGACAGGGGGGTTCACCCCTCCACTTT. Encoded protein: CASSLGGQGGSPLHF.

J is TRBJ2-1 and V is TRBV28; 15 bases are shared with TRBD2. Germline values: CDR1 MDHEN, CDR2 SYDVKM. V lost 6 bases and J lost 6; bases outside the gene matches: 6. CDR3 length equals 16 residues. As DNA, the CDR3 is TGTGCCAGCAGCCGGGCGGGACTAGCGGGAGGCAATGAGCAGTTCTTC. Encoded protein: CASSRAGLAGGNEQFF.

The chain recombines TRBV15 with TRBJ2-5; 9 bases match TRBD2. V lost 1 base to trimming and J lost 0 bases; unmatched junction nucleotides: 6. Looked up from germline, CDR1 is LNHNV and CDR2 is YYDKDF (reference sequence). The CDR3 covers 17 residues. CDR3 protein: CATSRVSLAGYQETQYF. The CDR3 DNA sequence: TGTGCCACCAGCAGAGTATCCCTAGCGGGGTACCAAGAGACCCAGTACTTC.

This clone was seen a single time. The rearrangement uses TRBV7-6 and TRBJ2-3, with TRBD2 matching over 13 bases. The CDR3 has 17 amino acids. Germline CDR1 is SGHVS and CDR2 is FNYEAQ. Germline trimming cut 3 bases from V and 1 base from J; bases unmatched to any gene: 4. The DNA for the CDR3 is TGTGCCAGCAGCTTCACTAGCGGGAGGGCTGGCACAGATACGCAGTATTTT. This codes for CASSFTSGRAGTDTQYF.